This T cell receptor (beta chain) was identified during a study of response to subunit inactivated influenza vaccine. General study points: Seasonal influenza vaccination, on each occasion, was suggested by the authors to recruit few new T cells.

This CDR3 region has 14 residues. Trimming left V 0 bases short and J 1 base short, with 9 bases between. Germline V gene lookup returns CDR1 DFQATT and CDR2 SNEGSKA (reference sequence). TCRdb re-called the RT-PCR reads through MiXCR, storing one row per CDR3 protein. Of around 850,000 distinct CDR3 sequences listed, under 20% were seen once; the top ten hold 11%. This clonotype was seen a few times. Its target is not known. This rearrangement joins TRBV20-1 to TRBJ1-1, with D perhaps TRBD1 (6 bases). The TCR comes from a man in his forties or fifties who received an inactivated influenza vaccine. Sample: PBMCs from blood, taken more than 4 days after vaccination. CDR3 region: CSARDQTGNTEAFF. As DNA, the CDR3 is TGCAGTGCTAGAGATCAGACAGGGAACACTGAAGCTTTCTTT.